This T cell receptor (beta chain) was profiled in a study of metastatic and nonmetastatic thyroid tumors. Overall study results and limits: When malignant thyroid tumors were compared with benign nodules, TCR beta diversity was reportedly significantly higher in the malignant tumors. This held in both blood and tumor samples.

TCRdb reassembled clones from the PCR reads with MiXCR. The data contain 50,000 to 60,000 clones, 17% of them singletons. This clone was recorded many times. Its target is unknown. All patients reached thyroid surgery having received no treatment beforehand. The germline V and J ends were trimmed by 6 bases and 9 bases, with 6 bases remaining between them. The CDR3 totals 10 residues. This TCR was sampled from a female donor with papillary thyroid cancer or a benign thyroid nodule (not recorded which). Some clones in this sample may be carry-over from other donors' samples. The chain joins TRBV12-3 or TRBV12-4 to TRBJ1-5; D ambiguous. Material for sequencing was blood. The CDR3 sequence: CASRPWPQHF. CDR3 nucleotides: TGTGCCAGCAGGCCCTGGCCCCAGCATTTT.